This entry lists 17 T cell receptor beta chains sequenced from one sample in a study of shared clonotypes between healthy human individuals. Only CD45RO-negative cells positively selected for CCR7 counted as naive CD8 cells, so terminally differentiated effector memory CD45RA+ cells were excluded. Profiled with immunoSEQ multiplex PCR; TCRdb holds only in-frame clones, not every one. The sample includes some 600,000 clones, 95% to 96% of them seen just once. The sample was naive CD8+ T cells sorted from blood. All receptors come from a woman aged 25 to 45 in good health.

The chain is built from TRBV2 and TRBJ2-3, with 12 nucleotides matching TRBD2. The CDR3 contains 15 residues. The V gene end was trimmed by 2 bases and the J gene end by 3 bases; junction bases not matched to a gene: 0. Germline V gives CDR1 SNHLY, CDR2 FYNNEI. The CDR3 here is CASSELAGGTDTQYF. The CDR3 DNA reads as TGTGCCAGCAGTGAACTAGCGGGAGGGACAGATACGCAGTATTTT.

In regard to this clone: Compared with germline, one end of the junction differs, possibly owing to a read error. The chain has TRBV5-6 and TRBJ2-7; TRBD1 matches 7 bases. The germline CDR1 and CDR2 sequences are SGHDT and YYEEEE. This CDR3 spans 16 amino acids. CDR3 region: CASSSPVQGVIYGQYF. CDR3 in DNA: TGTGCCAGCAGCTCTCCGGTTCAGGGGGTTATCTACGGGCAGTACTTC.

This chain connects TRBV28 to TRBJ1-2; D ambiguous. The germline V gene has CDR1 MDHEN and CDR2 SYDVKM. This CDR3 is 12 amino acids long. V was pared by 8 bases and J by 0 bases, with 7 bases between. CDR3 coding DNA: TGTGCCAGCGTGGAAGCTAACTATGGCTACACCTTC. This codes for CASVEANYGYTF.

This clone has just one count. The V gene is TRBV28, the J gene TRBJ2-5; D not resolved. The germline CDR1 and CDR2 sequences are MDHEN and SYDVKM. The ends were cut back, 2 bases at V and 1 base at J, with 14 bases in the middle. This CDR3 has 16 residues. CDR3 DNA: TGTGCCAGCAGTTTACGCCCCAGCCTAGGCCAAGAGACCCAGTACTTC. Its protein product is CASSLRPSLGQETQYF.

A single count supports this clone. The same CDR3 can be traced to other DNA sequences in this sample. The rearrangement joins TRBV27 to TRBJ2-7; a weak D match, TRBD1 (6 bases). Trimming stripped 6 bases from V and 0 bases from J, with 12 bases between. This CDR3 comprises 14 residues. The germline CDR1 and CDR2 sequences are MNHEY and SMNVEV (reference sequence). The CDR3 DNA is TGTGCCAGCAGATCCGGGACATACTCCTACGAGCAGTACTTC. The encoded protein is CASRSGTYSYEQYF.

The J gene is TRBJ2-7, the V gene TRBV27; TRBD2 is a possible D gene (6 bases). This CDR3 is 16 amino acids long. The germline V gene has CDR1 MNHEY and CDR2 SMNVEV (reference sequence). Deletions cut 6 bases from V and 1 base from J, with 19 bases between. In DNA form, the CDR3 reads TGTGCCAGCAGCCGGGAGCTAGCGCAAACATCCTACGAGCAGTACTTC. As protein: CASSRELAQTSYEQYF.

The chain recombines TRBV11-2 with TRBJ2-1; 7 bases map to TRBD2. The CDR3 runs to 16 residues. The V segment lost 0 bases and the J segment 4 bases; nucleotides outside the gene matches: 6. The germline V gene has CDR1 SGHAT and CDR2 FQNNGV. The CDR3 DNA reads as TGTGCCAGCAGCTTAGAGGATCGGCGGGAGTACAATGAGCAGTTCTTC. Residues: CASSLEDRREYNEQFF. The entire variable domain, with the rest obtained from reference TRBV11-2 and TRBJ2-1, is as follows: EAGVAQSPRYKIIEKRQSVAFWCNPISGHATLYWYQQILGQGPKLLIQFQNNGVVDDSQLPKDRFSAERLKGVDSTLKIQPAKLEDSAVYLCASSLEDRREYNEQFFGPGTRLTVL.

V is TRBV27 and J is TRBJ2-1; D is perhaps TRBD2 (6 bases). CDR1 and CDR2 (germline): MNHEY, SMNVEV (reference sequence). This CDR3 comprises 15 residues. The V end was cut by 4 bases, the J end by 0 bases, with 10 bases between. The CDR3 DNA reads as TGTGCCAGCAGTTCCTTCGGGAGCTCCTACAATGAGCAGTTCTTC. Translated: CASSSFGSSYNEQFF.

The gene calls are TRBV7-9 and TRBJ1-3; D unclear. Germline CDR1 SEHNR, CDR2 FQNEAQ (reference sequence). The CDR3 consists of 12 residues. Trimming stripped 5 bases from V and 2 bases from J, with 4 bases between. This CDR3 reads CASSLTGNTIYF. Written as DNA, the CDR3 is TGTGCCAGCAGCCTAACTGGAAACACCATATATTTT.

The rearrangement links TRBV19 to TRBJ2-3; 7 bases line up with TRBD1. With V trimmed by 6 bases and J by 2 bases, 8 bases remained unmatched. This CDR3 is 15 amino acids long. Germline values: CDR1 LNHDA, CDR2 SQIVND (reference sequence). DNA for the CDR3: TGTGCCAGTAGCTTACTAGGACAGGACACAGATACGCAGTATTTT. It is translated as CASSLLGQDTDTQYF.

The rearrangement uses TRBV5-1 and TRBJ1-4; TRBD1 matches 10 bases. The V and J ends lost 4 bases and 0 bases, in that order; junction bases with no gene match: 9. Germline V CDR1 and CDR2: SGHRS, YFSETQ. The CDR3 is 18 residues long. CDR3 amino acids: CASSARDRGIATNEKLFF. For the CDR3, the DNA is TGCGCCAGCAGCGCCCGGGACAGGGGAATTGCAACTAATGAAAAACTGTTTTTT.

The CDR3 DNA is TGTGCCAGCAGTTACTCCTTGGGAGGGGGAGATACGCAGTATTTT. Translation gives CASSYSLGGGDTQYF. This chain connects TRBV6-5 to TRBJ2-3; maybe TRBD2 (7 bases). V gave up 0 bases and J gave up 5 bases, with 12 bases separating them. The CDR3 sequence is 15 residues long. Germline V CDR1 and CDR2: MNHEY, SVGAGI.

The gene calls are TRBV28 and TRBJ2-7; D gene unclear. CDR1 and CDR2 from the germline V gene are MDHEN and SYDVKM. The V and J ends lost 5 bases and 12 bases respectively, with 23 bases between them. The CDR3 extends over 14 amino acids. CDR3 protein: CASSGRDPGSSRYF. The CDR3 bases are TGTGCCAGCAGTGGCAGAGATCCGGGCAGCAGTAGGTACTTC.

The chain has TRBV29-1 and TRBJ2-7; TRBD2 matches 10 bases. The CDR3 is made up of 12 amino acids. Losses at the gene ends were 6 bases for V and 4 bases for J; bases not matched to a gene: 3. Germline-derived CDR1 and CDR2 are SQVTM and ANQGSEA. The CDR3 region has the DNA TGCAGCGTCCCTAGCGGGAGATACGAGCAGTACTTC. Its protein product is CSVPSGRYEQYF.

This clone was detected only once. The genes are TRBV19 and TRBJ2-3; TRBD2 agrees at 9 bases. The CDR3 is 16 residues long. CDR1 and CDR2 (germline): LNHDA, SQIVND (reference sequence). Trimming removed 7 bases from V and 1 base from J; junction bases left unmatched: 9. CDR3 DNA sequence: TGTGCCAGTAAGCCCACATGGACTAGCGGCACAGATACGCAGTATTTT. Its translation is CASKPTWTSGTDTQYF.

The rearrangement joins TRBV13 to TRBJ2-7; TRBD2 agrees at 12 bases. V was clipped by 1 base and J by 5 bases; unmatched bases: 12. Germline-derived CDR1 and CDR2 are PRHDT and FYEKMQ (reference sequence). The CDR3 length is 18 residues. The CDR3 region is CASSLADLTSGRLDEQYF. The CDR3 DNA sequence: TGTGCCAGCAGCTTAGCCGATTTGACTAGCGGGAGACTGGACGAGCAGTACTTC.

The chain uses TRBV6-6 and TRBJ2-7; D ambiguous. Trimming cost V 0 bases and J 5 bases, with 8 bases left between them. Germline V CDR1 and CDR2: MNHNY, SVGAGI (reference sequence). The CDR3 runs to 13 residues. Here the CDR3 DNA reads TGTGCCAGCAGTTACTCACCAGGCAACGAGCAGTACTTC. It translates to CASSYSPGNEQYF.